Each of the 13 T cell receptor beta chains below was sequenced from the same sample in a study of blood T cell repertoires in COVID-19. The table came from immunoSEQ multiplex PCR; TCRdb's copy has only in-frame clones and leaves some out. In the table there are 150,000 or so clones, roughly 89% of which are singletons. The sequenced sample consisted of peripheral blood. The receptors originated from a woman between 50 and 59 years old with acute or convalescent COVID-19.

V usage is TRBV25-1 and J usage is TRBJ1-2; weak D call: TRBD1 (6 bases). Germline lookup yields CDR1 MGHDK and CDR2 SYGVNS. V shed 2 bases and J shed 4 bases, with 11 bases lying between them. The CDR3 is 14 residues long. CDR3 protein: CASSEHTGSYGYTF. DNA for the CDR3: TGTGCCAGCAGTGAACATACAGGGTCCTATGGCTACACCTTC.

This chain links TRBV20-1 with TRBJ2-7; D might be TRBD2 (7 bases). Germline assignment: CDR1 DFQATT and CDR2 SNEGSKA (reference sequence). Trimming cost V 6 bases and J 7 bases, with 13 bases left between them. CDR3 length: 11 amino acids. The CDR3 region is CSAGRGQEQYF. The CDR3 DNA is TGCAGTGCAGGGCGGGGGCAAGAGCAGTACTTC.

The chain joins TRBV5-4 to TRBJ2-1, with D tentatively TRBD2 (5 bases). CDR3 length: 13 residues. The V end was cut by 7 bases, the J end by 7 bases, with 15 bases between. CDR1 and CDR2 (germline): SGHNT, YYREEE (reference sequence). DNA for the CDR3: TGTGCCAGCGGTTCAGGTAGCGATAATGAGCAGTTCTTC. It encodes CASGSGSDNEQFF.

CDR3 sequence: CASSQEAGAVNYGYTF. The CDR3 DNA reads TGCGCCAGCAGCCAAGAGGCGGGGGCTGTTAACTATGGCTACACCTTC. V and J are TRBV4-3 and TRBJ1-2; possibly TRBD1 for D (6 bases). The V and J ends lost 0 bases and 1 base respectively, with 12 bases between them. The length of the CDR3 is 16 residues. CDR1 LGHNA and CDR2 YSLEER come from the germline V gene.

The V gene is TRBV18, the J gene TRBJ2-7, with TRBD1 matching 7 bases. The V gene end was trimmed by 6 bases and the J gene end by 6 bases; junction bases not matched to a gene: 8. This CDR3 is built from 13 residues. CDR1 and CDR2 (germline): KGHSH, LQKENI. This chain's CDR3 is CASSLGQDSEQYF. CDR3 DNA: TGTGCCAGCTCCCTTGGACAGGACAGCGAGCAGTACTTC.

The chain employs TRBV5-4 and TRBJ1-2, with TRBD1 as a possible D gene (6 bases). The CDR3 is 13 residues long. The germline CDR1 and CDR2 sequences are SGHNT and YYREEE (reference sequence). Deletions cut 4 bases from V and 4 bases from J, with 11 bases between. The CDR3 nucleotides are TGTGCCAGCAGCCAGGGACATACCTATGGCTACACCTTC. Translated: CASSQGHTYGYTF.

This clone came up a few times. This sequence joins TRBV12-3 or TRBV12-4 and TRBJ2-5; D may be TRBD1 (6 bases). V was cut by 3 bases and J by 4 bases, with 9 bases left in between. The CDR3 runs 13 residues. The CDR3 DNA reads TGTGCCAGCAGTTTGGACAGCCGAGAGACCCAGTACTTC. It yields the protein CASSLDSRETQYF.

The rearrangement links TRBV7-7 to TRBJ2-3; tentative D call: TRBD2 (6 bases). The germline V and J ends were trimmed by 5 bases and 0 bases, with 6 bases remaining between them. The length of the CDR3 is 13 residues. Germline V gives CDR1 SSHAT, CDR2 FNYEAQ (reference sequence). CDR3 protein: CASSRGSTDTQYF. In DNA form, the CDR3 reads TGTGCCAGCAGCCGGGGGAGCACAGATACGCAGTATTTT.

The chain is built from TRBV7-9 and TRBJ2-7; 9 nucleotides match TRBD1. The CDR3 covers 12 residues. Trimming at V came to 5 bases and at J to 6 bases, leaving 2 bases not matched to a gene. Germline V lookup: CDR1 SEHNR, CDR2 FQNEAQ (reference sequence). In nucleotides, the CDR3 is TGTGCCAGCAGCAGGGACAGGGCCGAGCAGTACTTC. Encoded protein: CASSRDRAEQYF.

This clone was found a few times. The rearrangement uses TRBV19 and TRBJ1-2; D is ambiguous. The CDR3 runs to 12 residues. V gave up 0 bases and J gave up 8 bases, with 7 bases separating them. Germline V CDR1 and CDR2: LNHDA, SQIVND (reference sequence). In DNA, the CDR3 is TGTGCCAGTAGTATAGATTCGGGGGGCTACACCTTC. Protein sequence: CASSIDSGGYTF.

The chain recombines TRBV2 with TRBJ2-7; TRBD2 aligns across 9 bases. Per germline, CDR1 SNHLY and CDR2 FYNNEI. With V trimmed by 7 bases and J by 2 bases, 9 bases remained unmatched. The CDR3 sequence is 15 residues long. The CDR3 DNA follows: TGTGCCAGCACATCTTCTAGCGGGGCTACCTACGAGCAGTACTTC. This sequence encodes CASTSSSGATYEQYF. Full variable domain (outside the CDR3, taken from reference TRBV2 and TRBJ2-7): EPEVTQTPSHQVTQMGQEVILRCVPISNHLYFYWYRQILGQKVEFLVSFYNNEISEKSEIFDDQFSVERPDGSNFTLKIRSTKLEDSAMYFCASTSSSGATYEQYFGPGTRLTVT.

The V gene is TRBV7-2, the J gene TRBJ2-1; D is perhaps TRBD1 (5 bases). The CDR3 is made up of 13 amino acids. The V and J ends lost 6 bases and 9 bases respectively, with 15 bases between them. Germline V gene lookup returns CDR1 SGHTA and CDR2 FQGNSA. In DNA, the CDR3 is TGTGCCAGCAGTCAAATTAGGGGCGGTGAGCAGTTCTTC. Residues: CASSQIRGGEQFF.

A remark on this clone: Other DNA sequences in this specimen translate into the identical CDR3. The rearrangement links TRBV14 to TRBJ2-2, with unresolved D. The germline gives CDR1 SGHDN, CDR2 FVKESK. This CDR3 comprises 14 residues. V shed 1 base and J shed 2 bases, with 5 bases lying between them. CDR3 nucleotide sequence: TGTGCCAGCAGCCAAGGCCTAAACACCGGGGAGCTGTTTTTT. Amino acid sequence: CASSQGLNTGELFF. Combining the CDR3 with reference TRBV14 and TRBJ2-2 gives the whole variable domain EAGVTQFPSHSVIEKGQTVTLRCDPISGHDNLYWYRRVMGKEIKFLLHFVKESKQDESGMPNNRFLAERTGGTYSTLKVQPAELEDSGVYFCASSQGLNTGELFFGEGSRLTVL.